This T cell receptor beta chain was documented in a study of blood T cell repertoires in COVID-19. The wider study: Material from acute and convalescent COVID-19 was sourced from the United States, Italy and Spain. The analysed material was cDNA or gDNA that came from T cells, B-cell-depleted T cells, or PBMCs.

Germline values: CDR1 GTSNPN, CDR2 SVGIG (reference sequence). This CDR3 comprises 16 residues. V lost 6 bases to trimming and J lost 6 bases, with 23 bases between them. Measured with immunoSEQ multiplex PCR; TCRdb has only the in-frame clones, and not every one. Here the sample spans fewer than 20,000 clones, more than 70% being singletons. The gene calls are TRBV30 and TRBJ1-4; no clear D gene. This clonotype was sampled from a man aged 40-49 years with active COVID-19. Sequencing input: peripheral blood. The CDR3 sequence: CACAPVAAGTYEKLFF. Here the CDR3 DNA reads TGTGCCTGTGCACCGGTAGCGGCCGGTACATATGAAAAACTGTTTTTT.